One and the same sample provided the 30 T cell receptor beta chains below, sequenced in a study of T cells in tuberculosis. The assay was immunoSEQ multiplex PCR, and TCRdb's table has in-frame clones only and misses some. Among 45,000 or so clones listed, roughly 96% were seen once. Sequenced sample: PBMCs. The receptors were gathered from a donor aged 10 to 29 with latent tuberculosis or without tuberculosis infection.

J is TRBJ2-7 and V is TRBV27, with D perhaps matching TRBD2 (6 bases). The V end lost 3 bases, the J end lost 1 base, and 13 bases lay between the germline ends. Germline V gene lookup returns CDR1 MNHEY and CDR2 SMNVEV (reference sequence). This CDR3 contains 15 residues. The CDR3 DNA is TGTGCCAGCAGTTTTAGGCGGGAACCTTCCTACGAGCAGTACTTC. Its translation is CASSFRREPSYEQYF.

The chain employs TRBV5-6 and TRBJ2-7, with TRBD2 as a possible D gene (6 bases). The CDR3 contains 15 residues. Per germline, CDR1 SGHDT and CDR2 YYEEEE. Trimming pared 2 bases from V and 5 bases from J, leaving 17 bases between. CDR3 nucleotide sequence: TGTGCCAGCAGCTTTTTGGGGGGTGGTCAGAACGAGCAGTACTTC. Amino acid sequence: CASSFLGGGQNEQYF.

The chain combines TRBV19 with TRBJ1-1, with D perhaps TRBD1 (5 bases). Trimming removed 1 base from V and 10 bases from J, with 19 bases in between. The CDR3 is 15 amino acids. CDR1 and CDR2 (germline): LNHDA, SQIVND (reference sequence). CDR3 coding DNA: TGTGCCAGTAGTATAGTCGGGCGGGGCCCAATGGGAGCTTTCTTT. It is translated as CASSIVGRGPMGAFF.

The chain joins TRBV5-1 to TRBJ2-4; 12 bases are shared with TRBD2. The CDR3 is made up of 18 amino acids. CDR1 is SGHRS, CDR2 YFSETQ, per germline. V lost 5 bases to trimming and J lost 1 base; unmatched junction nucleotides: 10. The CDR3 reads CASSPGTSGSEAKNIQYF. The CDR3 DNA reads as TGCGCCAGCAGTCCCGGGACTAGCGGGTCGGAGGCCAAAAACATTCAGTACTTC.

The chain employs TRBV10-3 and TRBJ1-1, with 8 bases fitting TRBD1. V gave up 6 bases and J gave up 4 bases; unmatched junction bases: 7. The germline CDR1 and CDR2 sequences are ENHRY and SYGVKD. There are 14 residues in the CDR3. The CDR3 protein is CAIRNEQGGTEAFF. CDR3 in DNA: TGTGCCATCAGGAACGAACAGGGGGGCACTGAAGCTTTCTTT.

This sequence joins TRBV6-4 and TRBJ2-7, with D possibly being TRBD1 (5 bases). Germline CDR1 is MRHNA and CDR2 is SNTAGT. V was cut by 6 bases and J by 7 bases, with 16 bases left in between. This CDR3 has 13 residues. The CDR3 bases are TGTGCCAGCAGCCTTTCCCCAGGGTATGAGCAGTACTTC. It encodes CASSLSPGYEQYF.

The chain's CDR3 is CASNLAGGYNEQFF. Written as DNA, the CDR3 is TGTGCCAGCAACCTAGCGGGGGGTTACAATGAGCAGTTCTTC. The J gene is TRBJ2-1, the V gene TRBV2; 11 bases align to TRBD2. V lost 7 bases and J lost 4; bases outside the gene matches: 3. The germline gives CDR1 SNHLY, CDR2 FYNNEI. The CDR3 runs 14 residues.

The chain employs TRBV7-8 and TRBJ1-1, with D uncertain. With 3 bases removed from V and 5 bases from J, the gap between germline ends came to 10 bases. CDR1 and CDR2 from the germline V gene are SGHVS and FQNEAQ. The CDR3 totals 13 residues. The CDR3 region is CASSFAGRTEAFF. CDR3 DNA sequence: TGTGCCAGCAGCTTTGCAGGTCGGACTGAAGCTTTCTTT.

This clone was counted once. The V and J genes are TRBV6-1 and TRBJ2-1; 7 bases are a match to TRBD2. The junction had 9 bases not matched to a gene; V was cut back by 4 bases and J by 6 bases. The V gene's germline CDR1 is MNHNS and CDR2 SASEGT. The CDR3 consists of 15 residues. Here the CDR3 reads CASSGSGQRGNEQFF. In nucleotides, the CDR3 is TGTGCCAGCAGTGGAAGTGGGCAGCGGGGCAATGAGCAGTTCTTC.

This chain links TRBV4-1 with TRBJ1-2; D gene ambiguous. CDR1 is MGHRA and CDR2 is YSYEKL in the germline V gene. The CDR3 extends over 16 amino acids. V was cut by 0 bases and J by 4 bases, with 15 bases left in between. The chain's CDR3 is CASSQESFIPSYGYTF. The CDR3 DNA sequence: TGCGCCAGCAGCCAAGAGAGTTTTATCCCCTCCTATGGCTACACCTTC.

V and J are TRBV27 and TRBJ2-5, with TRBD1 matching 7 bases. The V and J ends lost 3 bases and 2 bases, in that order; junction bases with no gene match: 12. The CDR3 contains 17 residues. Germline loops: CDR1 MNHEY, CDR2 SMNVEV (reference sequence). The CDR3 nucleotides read TGTGCCAGCAGTTTCTTACCGGGACCAGGGGGTCAAGAGACCCAGTACTTC. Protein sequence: CASSFLPGPGGQETQYF.

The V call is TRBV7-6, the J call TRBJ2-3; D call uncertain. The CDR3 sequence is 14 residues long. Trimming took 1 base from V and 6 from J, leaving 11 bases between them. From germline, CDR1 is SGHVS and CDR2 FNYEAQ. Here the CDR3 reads CASSLVVRADTQYF. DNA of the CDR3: TGTGCCAGCAGCTTAGTTGTCAGAGCGGATACGCAGTATTTT. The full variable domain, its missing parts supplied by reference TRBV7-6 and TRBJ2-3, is GAGVSQSPRYKVTKRGQDVALRCDPISGHVSLYWYRQALGQGPEFLTYFNYEAQQDKSGLPNDRFSAERPEGSISTLTIQRTEQRDSAMYRCASSLVVRADTQYFGPGTRLTVL.

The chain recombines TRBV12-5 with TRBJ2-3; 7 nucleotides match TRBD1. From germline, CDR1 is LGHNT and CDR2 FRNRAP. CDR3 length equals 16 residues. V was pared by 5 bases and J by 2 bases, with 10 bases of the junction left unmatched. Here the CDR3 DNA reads TGTGCTAGTGGTACTAGGACAGGAGCTATCACAGATACGCAGTATTTT. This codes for CASGTRTGAITDTQYF. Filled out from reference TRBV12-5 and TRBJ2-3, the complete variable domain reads DARVTQTPRHKVTEMGQEVTMRCQPILGHNTVFWYRQTMMQGLELLAYFRNRAPLDDSGMPKDRFSAEMPDATLATLKIQPSEPRDSAVYFCASGTRTGAITDTQYFGPGTRLTVL.

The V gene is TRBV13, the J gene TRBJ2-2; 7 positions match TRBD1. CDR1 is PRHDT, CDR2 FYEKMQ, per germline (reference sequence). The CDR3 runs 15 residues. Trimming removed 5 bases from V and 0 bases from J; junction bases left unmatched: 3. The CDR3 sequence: CASSPGTANTGELFF. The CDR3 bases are TGTGCCAGCAGCCCAGGGACAGCGAACACCGGGGAGCTGTTTTTT.

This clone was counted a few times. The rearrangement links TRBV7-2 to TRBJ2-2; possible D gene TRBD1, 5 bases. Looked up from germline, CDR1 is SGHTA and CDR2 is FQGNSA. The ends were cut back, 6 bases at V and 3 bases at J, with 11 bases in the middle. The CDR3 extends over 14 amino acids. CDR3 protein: CASRPRGHTGELFF. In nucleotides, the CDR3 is TGTGCCAGCAGACCAAGGGGTCACACCGGGGAGCTGTTTTTT.

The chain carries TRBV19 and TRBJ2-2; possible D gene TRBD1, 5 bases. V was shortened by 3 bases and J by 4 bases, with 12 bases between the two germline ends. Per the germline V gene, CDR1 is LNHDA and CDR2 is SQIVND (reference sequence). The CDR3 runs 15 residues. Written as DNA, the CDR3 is TGTGCCAGTAGTATTATAAGGGGAACCACCGGGGAGCTGTTTTTT. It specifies CASSIIRGTTGELFF. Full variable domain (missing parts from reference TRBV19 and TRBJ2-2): DGGITQSPKYLFRKEGQNVTLSCEQNLNHDAMYWYRQDPGQGLRLIYYSQIVNDFQKGDIAEGYSVSREKKESFPLTVTSAQKNPTAFYLCASSIIRGTTGELFFGEGSRLTVL.

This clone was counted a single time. The CDR3: CASSSQGINQPQHF. In DNA, the CDR3 is TGTGCCAGCAGCTCACAGGGGATCAATCAGCCCCAGCATTTT. This chain connects TRBV7-9 to TRBJ1-5; 7 bases match TRBD1. After removal of 4 bases from V and 3 bases from J, the junction contained 3 bases not matched to a gene. The CDR3 consists of 14 residues. Germline V CDR1 and CDR2: SEHNR, FQNEAQ (reference sequence).

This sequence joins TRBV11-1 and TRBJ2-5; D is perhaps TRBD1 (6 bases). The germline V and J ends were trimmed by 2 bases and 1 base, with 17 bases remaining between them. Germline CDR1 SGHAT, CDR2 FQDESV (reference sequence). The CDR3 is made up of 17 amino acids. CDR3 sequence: CASSLYARTGSQETQYF. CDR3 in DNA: TGTGCCAGCAGCTTATACGCCAGAACAGGGAGCCAAGAGACCCAGTACTTC. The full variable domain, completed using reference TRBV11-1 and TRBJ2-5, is EAEVAQSPRYKITEKSQAVAFWCDPISGHATLYWYRQILGQGPELLVQFQDESVVDDSQLPKDRFSAERLKGVDSTLKIQPAELGDSAMYLCASSLYARTGSQETQYFGPGTRLLVL.

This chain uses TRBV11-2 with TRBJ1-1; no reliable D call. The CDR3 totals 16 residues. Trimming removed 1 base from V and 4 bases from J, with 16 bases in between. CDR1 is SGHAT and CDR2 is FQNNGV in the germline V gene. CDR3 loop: CASSLVFGATSTEAFF. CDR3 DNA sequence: TGTGCCAGCAGCTTAGTCTTCGGTGCAACGAGCACTGAAGCTTTCTTT.

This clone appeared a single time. CDR3 loop: CASSSPGLHSGFGYTF. The CDR3 DNA reads TGTGCCAGCAGTTCCCCGGGACTTCATTCGGGGTTTGGCTACACCTTC. The V call is TRBV6-5, the J call TRBJ1-2, with D possibly TRBD1 on 5 matching bases. The CDR3 is 16 amino acids. Germline assignment: CDR1 MNHEY and CDR2 SVGAGI. V was clipped by 4 bases and J by 7 bases, with 22 bases between them.

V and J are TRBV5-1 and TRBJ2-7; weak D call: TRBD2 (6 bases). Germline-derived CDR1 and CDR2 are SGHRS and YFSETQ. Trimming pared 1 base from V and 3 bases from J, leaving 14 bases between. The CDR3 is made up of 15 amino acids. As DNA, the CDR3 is TGCGCCAGCAGCTTGTCCCCAGGCGGGGTCTACGAGCAGTACTTC. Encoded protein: CASSLSPGGVYEQYF.

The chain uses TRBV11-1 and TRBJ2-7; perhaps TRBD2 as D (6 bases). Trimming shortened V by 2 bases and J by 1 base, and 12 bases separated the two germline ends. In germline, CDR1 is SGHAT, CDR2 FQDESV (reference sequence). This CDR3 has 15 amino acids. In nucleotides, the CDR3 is TGTGCCAGCAGCTTAAGTACACTAGCTTCCTACGAGCAGTACTTC. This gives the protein CASSLSTLASYEQYF.

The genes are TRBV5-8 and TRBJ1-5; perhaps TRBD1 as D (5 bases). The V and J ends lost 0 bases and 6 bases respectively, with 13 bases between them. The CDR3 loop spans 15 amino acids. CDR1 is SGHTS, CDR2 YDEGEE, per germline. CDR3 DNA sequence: TGTGCCAGCAGCTTGGCCGCTCAGGGAGGTCAGCCCCAGCATTTT. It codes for CASSLAAQGGQPQHF.

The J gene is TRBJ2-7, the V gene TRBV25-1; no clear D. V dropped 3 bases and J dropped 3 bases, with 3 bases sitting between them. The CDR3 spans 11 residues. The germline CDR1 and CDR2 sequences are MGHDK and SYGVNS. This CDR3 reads CASSDLYEQYF. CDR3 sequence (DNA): TGTGCCAGCAGTGACCTCTACGAGCAGTACTTC.

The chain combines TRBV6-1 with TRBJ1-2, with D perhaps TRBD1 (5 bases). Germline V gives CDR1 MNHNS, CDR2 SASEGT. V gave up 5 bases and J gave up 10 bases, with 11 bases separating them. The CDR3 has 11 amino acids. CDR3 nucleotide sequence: TGTGCCAGCAGTAGGGACTTTCTCTACACCTTC. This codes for CASSRDFLYTF.

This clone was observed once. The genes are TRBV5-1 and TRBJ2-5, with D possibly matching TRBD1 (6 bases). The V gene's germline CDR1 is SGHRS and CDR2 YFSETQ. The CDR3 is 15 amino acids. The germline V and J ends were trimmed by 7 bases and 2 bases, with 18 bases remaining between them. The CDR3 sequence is CASALHGQGQETQYF. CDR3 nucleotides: TGCGCCAGCGCACTTCATGGGCAGGGGCAAGAGACCCAGTACTTC.

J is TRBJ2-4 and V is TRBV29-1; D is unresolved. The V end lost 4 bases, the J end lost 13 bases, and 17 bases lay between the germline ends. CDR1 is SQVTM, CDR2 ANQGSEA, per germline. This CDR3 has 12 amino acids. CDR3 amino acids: CSVVEDDHGQYF. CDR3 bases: TGCAGCGTTGTAGAGGATGACCACGGGCAGTACTTC.

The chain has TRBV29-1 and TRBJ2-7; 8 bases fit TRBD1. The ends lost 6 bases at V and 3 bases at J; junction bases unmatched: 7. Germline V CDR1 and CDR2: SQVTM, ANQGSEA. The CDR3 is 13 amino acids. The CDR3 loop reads CSVSGQGNYEQYF. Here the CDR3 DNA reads TGCAGCGTATCAGGACAGGGAAACTACGAGCAGTACTTC.

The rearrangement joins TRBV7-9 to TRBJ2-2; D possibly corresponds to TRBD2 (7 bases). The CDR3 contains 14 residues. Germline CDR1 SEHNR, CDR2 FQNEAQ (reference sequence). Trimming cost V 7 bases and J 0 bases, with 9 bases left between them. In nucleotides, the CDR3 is TGTGCCAGCAAGGGGGGGCCGAACACCGGGGAGCTGTTTTTT. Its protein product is CASKGGPNTGELFF.

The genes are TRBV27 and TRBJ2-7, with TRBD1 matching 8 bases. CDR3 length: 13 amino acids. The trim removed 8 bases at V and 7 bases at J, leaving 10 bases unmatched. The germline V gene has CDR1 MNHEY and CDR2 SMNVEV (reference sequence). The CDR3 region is CASEGQGAWEQYF. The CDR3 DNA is TGTGCCAGCGAAGGCCAGGGGGCGTGGGAGCAGTACTTC.